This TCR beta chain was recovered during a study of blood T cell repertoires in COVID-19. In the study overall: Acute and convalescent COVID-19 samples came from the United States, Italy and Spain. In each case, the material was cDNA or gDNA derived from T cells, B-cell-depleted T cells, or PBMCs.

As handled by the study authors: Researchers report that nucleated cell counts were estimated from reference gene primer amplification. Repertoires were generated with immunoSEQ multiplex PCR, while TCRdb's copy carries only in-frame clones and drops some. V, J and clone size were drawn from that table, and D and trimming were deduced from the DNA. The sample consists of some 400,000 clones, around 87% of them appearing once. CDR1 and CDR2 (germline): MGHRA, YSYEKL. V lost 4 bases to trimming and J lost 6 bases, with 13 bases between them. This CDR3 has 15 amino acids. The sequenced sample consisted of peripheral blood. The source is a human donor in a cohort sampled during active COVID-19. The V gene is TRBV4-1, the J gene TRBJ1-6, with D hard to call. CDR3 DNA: TGCGCCAGCAGCCCCTCGGGTGTGGGTAATTCACCCCTCCACTTT. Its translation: CASSPSGVGNSPLHF.